Described below is a single TCR beta chain sequence and its context. Its antigen is still unknown. This record belongs to a study of post-analysis software for immune sequencing data. Study outcomes and limitations: In patients, TRBV5-6, TRBV5-1 and TRBV20-1 belonged to several TRBV segments found more frequently than in controls. Same-batch samples co-clustered strongly by F measure. Controls had significantly higher normalized Chao1 diversity than multiple sclerosis patients.

Unique molecular identifiers were present in the TCR beta cDNA libraries. Input of roughly 0.9 to 11 million T cells yielded 550,000 or so cDNA molecules. One entry per CDR3 protein results from TCRdb running MiXCR on the PCR reads. This repertoire shows hundreds of thousands of distinct CDR3 sequences, roughly three fifths found once; its top ten account for 10% to 12%. After removal of 2 bases from V and 7 bases from J, the junction contained 9 bases not matched to a gene. CDR3 size: 15 residues. Germline lookup yields CDR1 KGHDR and CDR2 SFDVKD. The chain joins TRBV24-1 to TRBJ2-5, with TRBD1 matching over 7 bases. This TCR was sampled from a girl aged 2-10 years with multiple sclerosis. Sequenced sample: blood. CDR3 coding DNA: TGTGCCACCAGTGATTCGATGGACAGGATCGGGACCCAGTACTTC. Protein product: CATSDSMDRIGTQYF.